This T cell receptor beta chain was sequenced in a study of T cell changes during pregnancy in multiple sclerosis. This CDR3 is built from 15 residues. Per the germline V gene, CDR1 is MNHNS and CDR2 is SASEGT. With 3 bases removed from V and 5 bases from J, the gap between germline ends came to 16 bases. Some clones are missing from TCRdb's copy, which holds only in-frame ones; the method was immunoSEQ multiplex PCR. The sample records tens of thousands of clones, 88% being singletons. The clonotype originates from a female donor with multiple sclerosis, enrolled in a pregnancy study. The chain joins TRBV6-1 to TRBJ2-5, with D tentatively TRBD1 (5 bases). Sequenced material: CD4+ T cells from peripheral blood mononuclear cells, taken in the first trimester of pregnancy. In nucleotides, the CDR3 is TGTGCCAGCAGTGAGTGGACACGGATTTCCGAGACCCAGTACTTC. This sequence encodes CASSEWTRISETQYF.